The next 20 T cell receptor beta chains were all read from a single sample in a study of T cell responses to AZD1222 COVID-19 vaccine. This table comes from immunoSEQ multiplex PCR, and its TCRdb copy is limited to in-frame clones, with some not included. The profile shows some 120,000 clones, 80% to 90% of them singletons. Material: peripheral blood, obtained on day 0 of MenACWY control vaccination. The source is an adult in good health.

In DNA form, the CDR3 reads TGCGCCAGCAGCTTGAGGCAGGGGGAAACCGGGGAGCTGTTTTTT. Amino acid sequence: CASSLRQGETGELFF. The chain uses TRBV5-1 and TRBJ2-2; 7 positions match TRBD1. The CDR3 contains 15 residues. Germline V lookup: CDR1 SGHRS, CDR2 YFSETQ. The V and J ends lost 1 base and 5 bases, in that order; junction bases with no gene match: 5.

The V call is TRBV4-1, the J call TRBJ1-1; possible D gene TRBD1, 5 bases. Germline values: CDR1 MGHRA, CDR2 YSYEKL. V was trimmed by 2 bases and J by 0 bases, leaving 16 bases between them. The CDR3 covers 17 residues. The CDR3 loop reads CASSQIHPGTVNTEAFF. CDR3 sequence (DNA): TGCGCCAGCAGCCAAATTCATCCCGGGACGGTGAACACTGAAGCTTTCTTT.

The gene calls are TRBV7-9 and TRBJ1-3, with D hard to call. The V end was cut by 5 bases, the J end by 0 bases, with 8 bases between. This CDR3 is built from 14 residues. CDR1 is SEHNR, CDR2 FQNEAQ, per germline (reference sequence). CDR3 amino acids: CASSHRASGNTIYF. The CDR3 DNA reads TGTGCCAGCAGCCACCGGGCCTCTGGAAACACCATATATTTT. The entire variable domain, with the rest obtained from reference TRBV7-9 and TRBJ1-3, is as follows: DTGVSQNPRHKITKRGQNVTFRCDPISEHNRLYWYRQTLGQGPEFLTYFQNEAQLEKSRLLSDRFSAERPKGSFSTLEIQRTEQGDSAMYLCASSHRASGNTIYFGEGSWLTVV.

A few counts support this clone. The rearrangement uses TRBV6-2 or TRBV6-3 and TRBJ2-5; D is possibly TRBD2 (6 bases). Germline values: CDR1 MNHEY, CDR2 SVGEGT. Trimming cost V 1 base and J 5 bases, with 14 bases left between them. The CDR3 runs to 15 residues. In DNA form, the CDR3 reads TGTGCCAGCAGTTACTACGGTAGCGGAGGGGAGACCCAGTACTTC. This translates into CASSYYGSGGETQYF.

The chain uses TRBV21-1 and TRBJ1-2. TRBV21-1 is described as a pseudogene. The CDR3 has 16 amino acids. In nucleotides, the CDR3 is TGTGCCAGCAGCAAAGCGCGGGACACCTGCCCCTATGGCTACACCTTC. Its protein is CASSKARDTCPYGYTF.

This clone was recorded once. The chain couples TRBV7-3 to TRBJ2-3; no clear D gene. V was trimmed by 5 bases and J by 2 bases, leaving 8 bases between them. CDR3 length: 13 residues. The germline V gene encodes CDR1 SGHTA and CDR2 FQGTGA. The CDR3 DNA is TGTGCCAGCAGCGCCATGGCCACAGATACGCAGTATTTT. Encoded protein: CASSAMATDTQYF. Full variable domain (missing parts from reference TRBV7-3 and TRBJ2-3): GAGVSQTPSNKVTEKGKYVELRCDPISGHTALYWYRQSLGQGPEFLIYFQGTGAADDSGLPNDRFFAVRPEGSVSTLKIQRTERGDSAVYLCASSAMATDTQYFGPGTRLTVL.

The CDR3 DNA is TGTGCCAGCAGTTTATCGGGAAACACCATATATTTT. It encodes CASSLSGNTIYF. This chain uses TRBV12-3 or TRBV12-4 with TRBJ1-3, with D hard to call. V lost 2 bases and J lost 4, with 3 bases in between. The CDR3 consists of 12 residues.

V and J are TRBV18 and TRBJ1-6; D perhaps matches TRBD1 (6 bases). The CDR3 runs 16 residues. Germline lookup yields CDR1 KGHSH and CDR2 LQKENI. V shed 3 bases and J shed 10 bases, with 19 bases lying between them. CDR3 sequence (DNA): TGTGCCAGCTCACCGGAAACAAGAGGGGGTAACTCACCCCTCCACTTT. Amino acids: CASSPETRGGNSPLHF. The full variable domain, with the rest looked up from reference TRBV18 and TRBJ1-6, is NAGVMQNPRHLVRRRGQEARLRCSPMKGHSHVYWYRQLPEEGLKFMVYLQKENIIDESGMPKERFSAEFPKEGPSILRIQQVVRGDSAAYFCASSPETRGGNSPLHFGNGTRLTVT.

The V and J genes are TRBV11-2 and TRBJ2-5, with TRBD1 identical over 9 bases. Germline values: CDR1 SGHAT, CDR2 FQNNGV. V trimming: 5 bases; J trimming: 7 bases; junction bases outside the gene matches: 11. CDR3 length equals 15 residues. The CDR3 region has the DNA TGTGCCAGCAGCCCCATCACAGGGGGCGCGCGGACCCAGTACTTC. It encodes CASSPITGGARTQYF. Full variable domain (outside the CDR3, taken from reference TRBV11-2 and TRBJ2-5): EAGVAQSPRYKIIEKRQSVAFWCNPISGHATLYWYQQILGQGPKLLIQFQNNGVVDDSQLPKDRFSAERLKGVDSTLKIQPAKLEDSAVYLCASSPITGGARTQYFGPGTRLLVL.

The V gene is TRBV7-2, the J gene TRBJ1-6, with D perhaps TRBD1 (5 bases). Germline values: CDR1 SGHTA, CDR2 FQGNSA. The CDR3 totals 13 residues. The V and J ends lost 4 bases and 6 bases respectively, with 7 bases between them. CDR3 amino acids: CASSSGSNSPLHF. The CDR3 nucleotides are TGTGCCAGCAGCTCAGGGTCTAATTCACCCCTCCACTTT.

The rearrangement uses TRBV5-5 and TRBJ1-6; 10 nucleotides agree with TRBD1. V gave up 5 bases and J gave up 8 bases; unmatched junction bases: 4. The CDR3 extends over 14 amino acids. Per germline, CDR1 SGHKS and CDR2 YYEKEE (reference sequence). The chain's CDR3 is CASRLTGGDSPLHF. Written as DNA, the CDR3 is TGTGCCAGCAGGTTGACAGGGGGCGATTCACCCCTCCACTTT.

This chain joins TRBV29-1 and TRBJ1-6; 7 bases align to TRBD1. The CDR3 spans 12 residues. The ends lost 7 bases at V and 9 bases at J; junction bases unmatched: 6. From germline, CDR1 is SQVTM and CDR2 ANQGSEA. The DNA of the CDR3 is TGCAGCGCTGGGACAGATGGTTCACCCCTCCACTTT. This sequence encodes CSAGTDGSPLHF.

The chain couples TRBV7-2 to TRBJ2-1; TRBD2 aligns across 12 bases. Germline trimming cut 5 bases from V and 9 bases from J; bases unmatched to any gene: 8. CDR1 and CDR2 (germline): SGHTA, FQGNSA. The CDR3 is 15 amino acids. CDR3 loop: CASSVTSGGRGEQFF. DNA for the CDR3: TGTGCCAGCAGCGTGACTAGCGGGGGAAGGGGTGAGCAGTTCTTC.

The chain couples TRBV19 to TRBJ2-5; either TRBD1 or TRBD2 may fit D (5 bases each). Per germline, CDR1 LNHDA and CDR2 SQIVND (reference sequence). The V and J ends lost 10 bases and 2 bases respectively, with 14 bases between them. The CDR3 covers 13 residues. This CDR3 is CATRGWGQETQYF. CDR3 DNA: TGTGCCACACGGGGCTGGGGTCAAGAGACCCAGTACTTC. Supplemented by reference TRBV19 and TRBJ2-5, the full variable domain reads DGGITQSPKYLFRKEGQNVTLSCEQNLNHDAMYWYRQDPGQGLRLIYYSQIVNDFQKGDIAEGYSVSREKKESFPLTVTSAQKNPTAFYLCATRGWGQETQYFGPGTRLLVL.

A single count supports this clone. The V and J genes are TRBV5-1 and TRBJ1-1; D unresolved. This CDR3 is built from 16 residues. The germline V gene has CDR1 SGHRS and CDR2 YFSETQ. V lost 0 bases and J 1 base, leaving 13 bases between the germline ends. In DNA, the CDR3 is TGCGCCAGCAGCTTGGGATCGGGGATGAGGAACACTGAAGCTTTCTTT. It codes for CASSLGSGMRNTEAFF.

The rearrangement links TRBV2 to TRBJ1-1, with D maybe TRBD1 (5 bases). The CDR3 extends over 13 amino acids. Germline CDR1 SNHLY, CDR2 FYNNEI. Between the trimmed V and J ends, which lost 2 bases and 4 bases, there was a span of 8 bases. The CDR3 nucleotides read TGTGCCAGCAGTGAACAGGGTTCCACTGAAGCTTTCTTT. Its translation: CASSEQGSTEAFF.

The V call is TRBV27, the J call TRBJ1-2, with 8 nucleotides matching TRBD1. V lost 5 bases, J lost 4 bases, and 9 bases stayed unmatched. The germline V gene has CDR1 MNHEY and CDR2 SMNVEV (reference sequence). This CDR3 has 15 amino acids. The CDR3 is CASSRQGQEPYGYTF. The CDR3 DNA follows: TGTGCCAGCAGTCGGCAGGGACAGGAGCCCTATGGCTACACCTTC.

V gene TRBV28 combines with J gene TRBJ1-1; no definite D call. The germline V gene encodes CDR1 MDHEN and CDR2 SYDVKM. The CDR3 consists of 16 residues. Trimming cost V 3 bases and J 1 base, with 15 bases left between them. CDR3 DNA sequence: TGTGCCAGCAGTTTCCGCTCTTGGGTGGGGAACACTGAAGCTTTCTTT. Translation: CASSFRSWVGNTEAFF. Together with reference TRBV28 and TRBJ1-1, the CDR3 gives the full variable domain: DVKVTQSSRYLVKRTGEKVFLECVQDMDHENMFWYRQDPGLGLRLIYFSYDVKMKEKGDIPEGYSVSREKKERFSLILESASTNQTSMYLCASSFRSWVGNTEAFFGQGTRLTVV.

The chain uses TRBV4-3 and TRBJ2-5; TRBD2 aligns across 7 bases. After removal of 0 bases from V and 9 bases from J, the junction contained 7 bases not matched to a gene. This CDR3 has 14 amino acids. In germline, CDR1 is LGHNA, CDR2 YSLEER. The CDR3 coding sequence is TGCGCCAGCAGCCAAGAGGCCAGTCGGGGGGCCCAGTACTTC. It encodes CASSQEASRGAQYF.

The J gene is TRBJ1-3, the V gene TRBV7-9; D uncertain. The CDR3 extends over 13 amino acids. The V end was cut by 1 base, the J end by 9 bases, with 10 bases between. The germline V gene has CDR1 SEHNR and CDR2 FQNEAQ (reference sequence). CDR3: CASSLGVPGTIYF. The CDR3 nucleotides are TGTGCCAGCAGCTTAGGCGTCCCGGGCACCATATATTTT. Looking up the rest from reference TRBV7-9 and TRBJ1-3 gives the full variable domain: DTGVSQNPRHKITKRGQNVTFRCDPISEHNRLYWYRQTLGQGPEFLTYFQNEAQLEKSRLLSDRFSAERPKGSFSTLEIQRTEQGDSAMYLCASSLGVPGTIYFGEGSWLTVV.